Below, one T cell receptor beta chain is given with its context. The antigen remains undetermined. This entry belongs to a study of CD8 T cell repertoires and HIV-1 epitope variants. Looking at the study overall: Controls included no peptide, Ebola AY9 epitope, and a CMV, EBV, flu pool. Enriched T cells were co-cultured with equal autologous T cell-negative cells. Tested: three Gag epitope families, Nef HW9 and YT9.

CDR1 MDHEN and CDR2 SYDVKM come from the germline V gene. The CDR3 is 14 residues long. Between the trimmed V and J ends, which lost 2 bases and 2 bases, there was a span of 7 bases. Produced via immunoSEQ multiplex PCR; TCRdb's table is partial and in-frame only. The sample shows some 4,500 clones, about two thirds of them seen only once. The rearrangement joins TRBV28 to TRBJ1-5; D uncertain. The clonotype comes from a male donor with HIV. The sample was cultured CD8+ T cells derived from PBMCs. CDR3 sequence: CASSLEYGNQPQHF. The CDR3 DNA reads as TGTGCCAGCAGTTTAGAGTACGGCAATCAGCCCCAGCATTTT.